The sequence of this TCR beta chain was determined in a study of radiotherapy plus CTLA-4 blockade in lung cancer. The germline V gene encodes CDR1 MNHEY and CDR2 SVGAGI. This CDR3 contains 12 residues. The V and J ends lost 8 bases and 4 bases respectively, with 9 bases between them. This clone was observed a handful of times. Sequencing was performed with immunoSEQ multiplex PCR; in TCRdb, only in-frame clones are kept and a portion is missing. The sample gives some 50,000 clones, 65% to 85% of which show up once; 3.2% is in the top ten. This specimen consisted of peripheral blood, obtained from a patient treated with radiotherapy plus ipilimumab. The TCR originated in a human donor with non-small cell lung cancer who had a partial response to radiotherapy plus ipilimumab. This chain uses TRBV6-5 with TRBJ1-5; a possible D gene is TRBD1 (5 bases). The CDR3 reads CASVAGNQPQHF. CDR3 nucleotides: TGTGCCAGCGTGGCAGGGAATCAGCCCCAGCATTTT.